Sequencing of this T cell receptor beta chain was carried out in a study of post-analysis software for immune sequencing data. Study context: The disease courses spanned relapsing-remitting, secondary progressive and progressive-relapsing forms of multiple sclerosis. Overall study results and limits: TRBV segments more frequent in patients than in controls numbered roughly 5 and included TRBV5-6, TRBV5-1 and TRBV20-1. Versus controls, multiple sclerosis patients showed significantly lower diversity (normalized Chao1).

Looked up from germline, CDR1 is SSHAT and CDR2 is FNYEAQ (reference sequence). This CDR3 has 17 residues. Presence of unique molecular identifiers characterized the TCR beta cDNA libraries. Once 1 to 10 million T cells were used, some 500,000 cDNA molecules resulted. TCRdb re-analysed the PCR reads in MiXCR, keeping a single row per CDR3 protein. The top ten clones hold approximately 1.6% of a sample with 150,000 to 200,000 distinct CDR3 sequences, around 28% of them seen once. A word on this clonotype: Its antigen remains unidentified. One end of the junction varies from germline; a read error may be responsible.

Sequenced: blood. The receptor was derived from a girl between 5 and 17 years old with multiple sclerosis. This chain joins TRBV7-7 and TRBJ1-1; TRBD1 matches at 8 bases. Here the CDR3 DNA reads TGTGCTAGCAGCCCCCGGATCCAGACAGGGGAGAGAACTGAAGCTTTCTTT. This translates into CASSPRIQTGERTEAFF.